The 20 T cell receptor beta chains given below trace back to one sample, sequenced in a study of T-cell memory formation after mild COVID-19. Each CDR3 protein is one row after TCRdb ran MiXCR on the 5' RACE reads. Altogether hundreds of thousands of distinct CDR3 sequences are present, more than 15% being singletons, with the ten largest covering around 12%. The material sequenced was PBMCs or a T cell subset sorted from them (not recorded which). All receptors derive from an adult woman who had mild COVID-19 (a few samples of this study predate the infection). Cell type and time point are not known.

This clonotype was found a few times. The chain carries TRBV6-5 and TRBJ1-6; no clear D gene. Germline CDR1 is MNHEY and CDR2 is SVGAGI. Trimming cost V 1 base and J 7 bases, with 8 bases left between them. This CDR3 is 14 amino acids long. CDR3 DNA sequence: TGTGCCAGCAGTTACTGGACTCGAAATTCACCCCTCCACTTT. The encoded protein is CASSYWTRNSPLHF.

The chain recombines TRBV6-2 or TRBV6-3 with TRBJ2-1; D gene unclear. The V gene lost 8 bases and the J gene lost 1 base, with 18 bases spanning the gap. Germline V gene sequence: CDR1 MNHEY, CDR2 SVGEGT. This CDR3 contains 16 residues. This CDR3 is CASVPPYASSYNEQFF. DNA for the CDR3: TGTGCCAGCGTCCCCCCCTACGCTAGTTCCTACAATGAGCAGTTCTTC.

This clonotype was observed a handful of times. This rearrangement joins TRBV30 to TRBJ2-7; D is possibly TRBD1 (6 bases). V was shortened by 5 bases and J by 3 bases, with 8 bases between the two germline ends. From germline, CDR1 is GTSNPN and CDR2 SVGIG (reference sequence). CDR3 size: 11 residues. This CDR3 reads CAWAGVYEQYF. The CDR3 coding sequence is TGTGCCTGGGCAGGGGTCTACGAGCAGTACTTC.

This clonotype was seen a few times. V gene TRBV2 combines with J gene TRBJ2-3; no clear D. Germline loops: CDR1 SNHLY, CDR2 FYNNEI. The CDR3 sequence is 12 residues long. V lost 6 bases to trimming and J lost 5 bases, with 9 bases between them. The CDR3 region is CASRPWEDTQYF. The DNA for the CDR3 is TGTGCCAGCAGACCTTGGGAAGATACGCAGTATTTT.

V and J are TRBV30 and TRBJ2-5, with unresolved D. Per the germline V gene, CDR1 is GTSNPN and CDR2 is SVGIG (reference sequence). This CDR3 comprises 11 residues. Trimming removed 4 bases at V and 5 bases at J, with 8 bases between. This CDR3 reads CAWTLGETQYF. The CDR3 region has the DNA TGTGCCTGGACCCTTGGGGAGACCCAGTACTTC.

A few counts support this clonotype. DNA of the CDR3: TGTGCCACCAGTGATCGGGGTCATCAGCCCCAGCATTTT. Translated: CATSDRGHQPQHF. The chain links TRBV24-1 to TRBJ1-5; D unresolved. The CDR3 totals 13 residues. V was trimmed by 3 bases and J by 5 bases, leaving 7 bases between them. Germline CDR1 and CDR2: KGHDR and SFDVKD.

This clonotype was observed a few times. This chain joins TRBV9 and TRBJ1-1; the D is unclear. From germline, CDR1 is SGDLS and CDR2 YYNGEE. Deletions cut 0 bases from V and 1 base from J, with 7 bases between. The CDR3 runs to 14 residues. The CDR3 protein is CASSVGLENTEAFF. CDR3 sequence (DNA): TGTGCCAGCAGCGTAGGGCTGGAGAACACTGAAGCTTTCTTT.

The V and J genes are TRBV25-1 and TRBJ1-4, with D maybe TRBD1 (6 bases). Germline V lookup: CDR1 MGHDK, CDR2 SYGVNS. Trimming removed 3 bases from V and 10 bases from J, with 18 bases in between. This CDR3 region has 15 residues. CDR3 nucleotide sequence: TGTGCCAGCAGTGACCCACAGGGAAACCGAGGAAAACTGTTTTTT. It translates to CASSDPQGNRGKLFF.

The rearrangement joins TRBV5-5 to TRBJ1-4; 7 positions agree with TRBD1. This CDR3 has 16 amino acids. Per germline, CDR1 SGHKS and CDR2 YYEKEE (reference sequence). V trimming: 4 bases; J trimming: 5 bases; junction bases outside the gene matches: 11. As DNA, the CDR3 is TGTGCCAGCAGCCTGATAAGACAGGGCTCAAATGAAAAACTGTTTTTT. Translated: CASSLIRQGSNEKLFF.

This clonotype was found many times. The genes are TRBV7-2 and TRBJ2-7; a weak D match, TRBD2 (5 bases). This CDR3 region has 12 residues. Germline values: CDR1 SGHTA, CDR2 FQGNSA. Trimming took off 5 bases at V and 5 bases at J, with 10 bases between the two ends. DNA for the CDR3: TGTGCCAGCAGCCGCGAGCGGAACGAGCAGTACTTC. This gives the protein CASSRERNEQYF. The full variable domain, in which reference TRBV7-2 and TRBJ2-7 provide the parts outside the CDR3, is GAGVSQSPSNKVTEKGKDVELRCDPISGHTALYWYRQSLGQGLEFLIYFQGNSAPDKSGLPSDRFSAERTGGSVSTLTIQRTQQEDSAVYLCASSRERNEQYFGPGTRLTVT.

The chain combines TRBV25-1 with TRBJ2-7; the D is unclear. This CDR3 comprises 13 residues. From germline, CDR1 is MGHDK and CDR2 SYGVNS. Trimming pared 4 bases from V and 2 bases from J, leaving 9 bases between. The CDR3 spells CASSVAGTYEQYF. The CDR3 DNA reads TGTGCCAGCAGTGTGGCAGGTACCTACGAGCAGTACTTC.

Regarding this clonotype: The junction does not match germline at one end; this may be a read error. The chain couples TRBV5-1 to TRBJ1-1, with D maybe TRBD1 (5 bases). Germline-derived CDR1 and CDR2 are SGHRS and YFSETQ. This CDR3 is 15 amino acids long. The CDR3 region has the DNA TGCGCCAGCAGATTGGCCGGGGCAGTGAACACTGAAGCTTTCTTT. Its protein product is CASRLAGAVNTEAFF. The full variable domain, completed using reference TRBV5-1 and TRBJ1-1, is KAGVTQTPRYLIKTRGQQVTLSCSPISGHRSVSWYQQTPGQGLQFLFEYFSETQRNKGNFPGRFSGRQFSNSRSEMNVSTLELGDSALYLCASRLAGAVNTEAFFGQGTRLTVV.

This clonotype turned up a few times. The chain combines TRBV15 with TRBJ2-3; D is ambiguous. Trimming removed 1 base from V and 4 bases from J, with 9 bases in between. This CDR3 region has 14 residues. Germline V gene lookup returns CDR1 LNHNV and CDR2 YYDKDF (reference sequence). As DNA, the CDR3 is TGTGCCACCAGCAGAGTTCGAGGAGCAGATACGCAGTATTTT. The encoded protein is CATSRVRGADTQYF.

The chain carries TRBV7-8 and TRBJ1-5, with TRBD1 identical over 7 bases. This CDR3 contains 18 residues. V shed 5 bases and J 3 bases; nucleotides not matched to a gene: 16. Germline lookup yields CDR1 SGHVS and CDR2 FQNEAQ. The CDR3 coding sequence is TGTGCCAGCAGCCCCTCAAACGGAGGGGGCGCCGACAATCAGCCCCAGCATTTT. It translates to CASSPSNGGGADNQPQHF.

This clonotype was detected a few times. CDR3 in DNA: TGCGCCAGCAGCCAAGGTCTAAAGAGACTAGCGGGAAGGAGCTCCTACGAGCAGTACTTC. It codes for CASSQGLKRLAGRSSYEQYF. The chain links TRBV4-1 to TRBJ2-7; 11 bases map to TRBD2. Trimming took 1 base from V and 0 from J; bases not matched to a gene: 14. The CDR3 runs to 20 residues. Germline V gene data show CDR1 as MGHRA and CDR2 as YSYEKL.

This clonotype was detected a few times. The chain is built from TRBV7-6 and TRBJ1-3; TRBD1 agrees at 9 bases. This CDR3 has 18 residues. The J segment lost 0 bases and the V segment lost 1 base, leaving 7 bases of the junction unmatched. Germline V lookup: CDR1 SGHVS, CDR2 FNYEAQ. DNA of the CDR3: TGTGCCAGCAGCTTAGAGGGGGGACAGGGCCCCTCTGGAAACACCATATATTTT. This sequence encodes CASSLEGGQGPSGNTIYF.

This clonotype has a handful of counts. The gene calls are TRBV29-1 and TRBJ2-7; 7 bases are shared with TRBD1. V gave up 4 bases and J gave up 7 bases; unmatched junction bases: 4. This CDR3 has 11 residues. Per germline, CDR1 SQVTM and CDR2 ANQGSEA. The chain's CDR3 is CSVGDRGEQYF. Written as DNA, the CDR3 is TGCAGCGTTGGGGACAGAGGGGAGCAGTACTTC.

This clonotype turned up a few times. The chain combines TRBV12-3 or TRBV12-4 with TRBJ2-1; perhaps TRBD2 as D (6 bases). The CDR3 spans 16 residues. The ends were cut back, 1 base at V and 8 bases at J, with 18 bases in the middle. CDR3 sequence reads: CASSLGFLRGGHEQFF. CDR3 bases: TGTGCCAGCAGTTTAGGGTTCCTGCGGGGCGGGCATGAGCAGTTCTTC.

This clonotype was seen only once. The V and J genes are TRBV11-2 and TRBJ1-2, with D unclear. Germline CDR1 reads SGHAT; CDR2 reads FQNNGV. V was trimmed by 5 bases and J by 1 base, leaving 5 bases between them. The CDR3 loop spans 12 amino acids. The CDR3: CASSAYNYGYTF. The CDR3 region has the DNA TGTGCCAGCAGCGCTTATAACTATGGCTACACCTTC.

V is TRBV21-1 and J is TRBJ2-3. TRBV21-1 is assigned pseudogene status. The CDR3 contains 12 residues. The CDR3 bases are TGTGCCAGCAGCAAAAATTACGTAGTGGAGTATTTT. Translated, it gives CASSKNYVVEYF.